This TCR beta chain was observed in a study of CD8 T cells in ankylosing spondylitis (TCRdb year 2017). About the study as a whole: To find TCR variants linked to disease, the study profiled T cell receptor beta repertoires in ankylosing spondylitis patients and healthy donors. Peripheral blood was sampled, and synovial fluid was additionally collected from ankylosing spondylitis patients. The full study cohort comprised about 24 ankylosing spondylitis patients and 110 or so healthy donors. Results the study describes overall, beyond this receptor: The disease-linked clones were reported to be significantly enriched in matched synovial fluid samples from ankylosing spondylitis patients. A TCR beta motif of eight highly homologous amino acid variants appeared characteristic of blood from ankylosing spondylitis patients. In peripheral blood, the disease-linked clones were found at relatively low frequencies and had a CD8+ phenotype. Some motif variants were previously reported in synovial fluid and blood of reactive arthritis patients, suggesting common disease-initiation mechanisms.

This clonotype was observed at least ten times. The antigen it recognizes is unknown. Within one base of it there is no much larger clone, and no base qualities were kept. Cut back by 4 bases and 8 bases, the V and J ends lie 6 bases apart. The CDR3 runs 11 residues from the cysteine to the phenylalanine. Only the CDR3 DNA is retained, 33 bases long and in frame from the first base. This sample was sequenced with an Illumina HiSeq 2500. TCR beta libraries were prepared by quantitative 5'-RACE with molecular barcodes. Concerning the study's data processing: Disease-linked TCR variants were identified with a new computational method built on a probabilistic model of VDJ rearrangement. TCRdb applied fastp at Q25 and MiXCR to the public reads, then kept only in-frame beta chains. For every CDR3 protein sequence, its rows merge into one entry that carries the most common genes and DNA. TCRdb's processing, not the study's, gives the V and J calls here. The sample table records 200,000 to 300,000 distinct CDR3 sequences; over 9.5% of these occur just once. The top ten clones comprise 2.6% of the sample.

Sequencing was carried out using blood, either unsorted or a sorted T cell fraction (not recorded which). Recombination linked TRBV12-3 or TRBV12-4 to TRBJ2-4, and TRBD1 may be the D gene, going by 6 matching bases. The receptor was isolated from a male donor with ankylosing spondylitis or in good health (not recorded which). The CDR3 region has the sequence CASSSGDIQYF. In nucleotides, the sequence is TGTGCCAGCAGTTCAGGGGACATTCAGTACTTC.